Listed here is a single T cell receptor beta chain. The data stem from a study of blood T cell repertoires in COVID-19. V trimming: 7 bases; J trimming: 3 bases; junction bases outside the gene matches: 9. The CDR3 loop spans 15 amino acids. Looked up from germline, CDR1 is MNHEY and CDR2 is SVGAGI. In the authors' workflow: Amplification of reference gene primers was used by the study to estimate nucleated cell counts. This table comes from immunoSEQ multiplex PCR, and its TCRdb copy is limited to in-frame clones, with some not included. V and J calls and clone size follow that table, whereas D and trimming were derived from the DNA. The table includes over 150,000 clones, around 90% detected once.

The chain has TRBV6-5 and TRBJ1-2, with TRBD1 matching 9 bases. The origin of this receptor is a man aged 45-65 years who had recovered from COVID-19. The sample taken for sequencing was peripheral blood. The CDR3 loop reads CASTLGQGRYYGYTF. DNA for the CDR3: TGTGCCAGCACCTTAGGACAGGGGAGATACTATGGCTACACCTTC.